This T cell receptor (beta chain) was recovered during a study of shared clonotypes between healthy human individuals. Study-wide results and limits: Generally, estimated richness proved larger in naive subsets than it did in memory subsets. The study found about 5% of naive CD4 clonotypes shared across several donors.

The CDR3 has 15 residues. The V end lost 3 bases, the J end lost 4 bases, and 13 bases lay between the germline ends. CDR1 and CDR2 (germline): SGHTA, FQGNSA. Produced via immunoSEQ multiplex PCR; TCRdb's table is partial and in-frame only. The table lists about 1.4 million clones, around 95% of them singletons. As for this clone: Its antigen is not identified.

The gene calls are TRBV7-2 and TRBJ1-5; unclear D gene. The sample consisted of naive CD4+ T cells sorted from blood. The subset was: CD45RA+ positively selected. The source is a man aged 25 to 40 in good health. DNA for the CDR3: TGTGCCAGCAGCTTCCGGACGGGAAAGAATCAGCCCCAGCATTTT. Translation: CASSFRTGKNQPQHF.